The 7 T cell receptor beta chains listed next were all sequenced from one sample in a study of cytotoxic CD8 clonotypes in ibrutinib-treated CLL. Measured with immunoSEQ multiplex PCR; TCRdb has only the in-frame clones, and not every one. The sample has roughly 190,000 clones; about 72% are singletons. This specimen was PBMCs, taken after 24 months of ibrutinib treatment. Receptors were obtained from a human donor with chronic lymphocytic leukemia.

The chain is built from TRBV14 and TRBJ2-2; no clear D. V was shortened by 4 bases and J by 7 bases, with 13 bases between the two germline ends. The CDR3 contains 14 residues. The germline CDR1 and CDR2 sequences are SGHDN and FVKESK. This CDR3 is CASSPSMLSGELFF. Here the CDR3 DNA reads TGTGCCAGCAGCCCATCAATGCTGAGCGGGGAGCTGTTTTTT.

The genes are TRBV5-4 and TRBJ2-1; D not resolved. This CDR3 has 16 amino acids. V lost 5 bases, J lost 0 bases, and 15 bases lay in between. Per germline, CDR1 SGHNT and CDR2 YYREEE (reference sequence). CDR3 loop: CASRDDGRSSYNEQFF. The CDR3 nucleotides are TGTGCCAGCAGGGACGATGGCCGGAGCTCCTACAATGAGCAGTTCTTC.

This chain connects TRBV2 to TRBJ2-2; either TRBD1 or TRBD2 may supply D (5 bases each). V shed 1 base and J shed 6 bases, with 12 bases lying between them. Germline V gene sequence: CDR1 SNHLY, CDR2 FYNNEI. This CDR3 is 15 amino acids long. For the CDR3, the DNA is TGTGCCAGCAGTGAAGAGGGACCCCTGTCCGGGGAGCTGTTTTTT. Its translation: CASSEEGPLSGELFF.

The rearrangement joins TRBV29-1 to TRBJ1-3; no firm D call. The ends were cut back, 6 bases at V and 4 bases at J, with 13 bases in the middle. CDR3 size: 13 residues. Germline CDR1 and CDR2: SQVTM and ANQGSEA. In nucleotides, the CDR3 is TGCAGCGTACCCAACCAGAACGGAAACACCATATATTTT. Protein sequence: CSVPNQNGNTIYF.

The chain couples TRBV5-6 to TRBJ2-1; TRBD1 matches 11 bases. The V gene's germline CDR1 is SGHDT and CDR2 YYEEEE. The CDR3 contains 15 residues. V dropped 4 bases and J dropped 4; count of bases not matched to a gene: 4. CDR3 residues: CASSHGTGGYNEQFF. Written as DNA, the CDR3 is TGTGCCAGCAGCCATGGGACAGGGGGTTACAATGAGCAGTTCTTC.

This clone was recorded only once. CDR3 residues: CASRRGYTTSSYEQYF. CDR3 DNA: TGTGCCAGCAGACGAGGGTATACAACCAGCTCCTACGAGCAGTACTTC. This chain connects TRBV27 to TRBJ2-7; D might be TRBD2 (5 bases). Germline V lookup: CDR1 MNHEY, CDR2 SMNVEV (reference sequence). The ends were cut back, 6 bases at V and 0 bases at J, with 18 bases in the middle. CDR3 size: 16 residues.

This chain connects TRBV19 to TRBJ2-2, with D possibly matching TRBD1 (5 bases). Germline CDR1 and CDR2: LNHDA and SQIVND (reference sequence). Trimming cost V 3 bases and J 4 bases, with 9 bases left between them. CDR3 length equals 14 residues. The CDR3 is CASSIRQGTGELFF. The CDR3 coding sequence is TGTGCCAGTAGTATCCGGCAGGGCACCGGGGAGCTGTTTTTT.